This TCR beta chain was found in a study of metastatic and nonmetastatic thyroid tumors. Study information: Malignant thyroid and benign thyroid patients provided blood and tumor or nodule tissue whose repertoires were compared.

TCRdb re-called clones from the PCR reads using MiXCR. The sample lists roughly 5,000 clones; 37% were seen once. Study outcomes and limitations: Reports indicated that malignant thyroid tumors showed significantly higher TCR beta diversity than benign nodules did, in blood and tumor.

As for this clone: Antigen specificity is unknown.

Before thyroid surgery, none of the patients had received any treatment. The CDR3 contains 13 residues. V was shortened by 4 bases and J by 3 bases, with 11 bases between the two germline ends. In germline, CDR1 is SGHRS, CDR2 YFSETQ. Source material: tumor tissue. This sequence was found in a male donor with papillary thyroid cancer or a benign thyroid nodule (not recorded which). Some clones in this sample may be carry-over from other donors' samples. The V and J genes are TRBV5-1 and TRBJ2-7; D possibly matches TRBD1 or TRBD2 (5 bases each). This CDR3 reads CASSRDGYYEQYF. The CDR3 DNA reads TGCGCCAGCAGCCGGGACGGATACTACGAGCAGTACTTC.